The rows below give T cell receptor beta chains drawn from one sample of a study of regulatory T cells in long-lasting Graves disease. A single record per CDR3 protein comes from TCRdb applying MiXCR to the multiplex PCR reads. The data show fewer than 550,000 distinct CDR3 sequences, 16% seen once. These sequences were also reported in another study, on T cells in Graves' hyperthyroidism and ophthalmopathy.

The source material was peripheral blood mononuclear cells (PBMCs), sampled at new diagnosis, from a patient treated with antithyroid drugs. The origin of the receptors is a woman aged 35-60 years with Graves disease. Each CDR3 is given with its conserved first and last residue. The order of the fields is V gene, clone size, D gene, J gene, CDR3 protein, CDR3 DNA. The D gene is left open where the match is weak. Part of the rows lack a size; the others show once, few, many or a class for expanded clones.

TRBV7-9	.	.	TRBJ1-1	CASSLVVPGETEAFF	TGTGCCAGCAGCTTAGTCGTGCCAGGGGAAACTGAAGCTTTCTTT
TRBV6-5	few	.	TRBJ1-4	CASSYMGRSNEKLFF	TGTGCCAGCAGTTACATGGGACGGAGTAATGAAAAACTGTTTTTT
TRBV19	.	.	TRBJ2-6	CAVRAVSGANVLTF	TGTGCCGTCCGGGCGGTGTCTGGGGCCAACGTCCTGACTTTC
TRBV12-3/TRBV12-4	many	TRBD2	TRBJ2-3	CASSSGPGLAGRDTQYF	TGTGCCAGCAGTTCCGGTCCGGGACTAGCGGGGAGAGATACGCAGTATTTT
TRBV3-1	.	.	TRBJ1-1	CATSLGRTGEAFF	TGTGCCACCAGCCTCGGACGGACGGGAGAAGCTTTCTTT
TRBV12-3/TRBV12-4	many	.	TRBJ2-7	CASSRDRNEQYF	TGTGCCAGCAGTCGCGACAGGAACGAGCAGTACTTC
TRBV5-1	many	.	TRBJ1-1	CASSLEGARAFF	TGCGCCAGCAGCTTGGAAGGGGCGCGAGCTTTCTTT
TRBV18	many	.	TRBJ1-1	CASSPDIVNTEAFF	TGTGCCAGCTCACCTGACATTGTGAACACTGAAGCTTTCTTT
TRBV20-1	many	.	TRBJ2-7	CSARDPRETYEQYF	TGCAGTGCTAGAGATCCCAGGGAAACCTACGAGCAGTACTTC
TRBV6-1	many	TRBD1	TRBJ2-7	CASSPAGTVSYEQYF	TGTGCCAGCAGCCCGGCCGGGACAGTTTCCTACGAGCAGTACTTC
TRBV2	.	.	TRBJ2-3	CASSTGAGGDTQYF	TGTGCCAGCAGCACAGGGGCCGGAGGGGATACGCAGTATTTT
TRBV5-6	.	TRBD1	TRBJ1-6	CASSVGQGNYNSPLHF	TGTGCCAGCAGCGTCGGACAGGGAAACTATAATTCACCCCTCCACTTT
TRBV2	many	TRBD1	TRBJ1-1	CATRGESNTEAFF	TGTGCCACCAGGGGGGAATCGAACACTGAAGCTTTCTTT
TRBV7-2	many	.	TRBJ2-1	CASSRDNEQFF	TGTGCCAGCAGCCGGGACAATGAGCAGTTCTTC
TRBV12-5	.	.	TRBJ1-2	CASGKGQHQGDYGYTF	TGTGCTAGTGGTAAAGGACAGCACCAAGGGGACTATGGCTACACCTTC
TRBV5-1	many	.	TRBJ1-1	CASGSGETHTEAFF	TGCGCCAGCGGGTCCGGGGAGACTCACACTGAAGCTTTCTTT
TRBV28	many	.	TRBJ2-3	CASSLYLAAADTQYF	TGTGCCAGCAGTTTATATCTAGCTGCGGCAGATACGCAGTATTTT
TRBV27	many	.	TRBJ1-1	CASSLSAGVNTEAFF	TGTGCCAGCAGTTTATCGGCAGGAGTGAACACTGAAGCTTTCTTT
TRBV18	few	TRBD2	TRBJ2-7	CASSPGLARYEQYF	TGTGCCAGCTCACCGGGACTAGCTCGCTACGAGCAGTACTTC
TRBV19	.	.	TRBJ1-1	CASTERGTTEAFF	TGTGCCAGTACCGAAAGGGGGACGACTGAAGCTTTCTTT
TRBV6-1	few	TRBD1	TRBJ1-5	CASSGGTGGPSNQPQHF	TGTGCCAGCAGCGGTGGGACAGGGGGTCCGAGCAATCAGCCCCAGCATTTT
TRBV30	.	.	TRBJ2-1	CAWSVTGFEQFF	TGTGCCTGGAGCGTGACCGGATTTGAGCAGTTCTTC
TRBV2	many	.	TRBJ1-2	CASSEEGGYGYTF	TGTGCCAGCAGTGAAGAAGGAGGCTATGGCTACACCTTC
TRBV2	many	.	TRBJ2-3	CASRIAAQDTQYF	TGTGCCAGCAGGATTGCAGCACAGGATACGCAGTATTTT
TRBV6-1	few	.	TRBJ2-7	CASSDFQGVYEQYF	TGTGCCAGCAGTGATTTTCAGGGTGTCTACGAGCAGTACTTC
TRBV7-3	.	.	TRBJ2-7	CASSLVSGPLPPSREQYF	TGTGCCAGCAGCTTAGTTAGCGGACCATTACCCCCCTCTCGGGAGCAGTACTTC
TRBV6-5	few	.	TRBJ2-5	CASSYPTGGVTETQYF	TGTGCCAGCAGTTACCCCACAGGGGGGGTAACGGAGACCCAGTACTTC
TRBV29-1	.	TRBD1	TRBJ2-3	CSVVRDRASTDTQYF	TGCAGCGTTGTCCGGGACAGGGCTAGCACAGATACGCAGTATTTT
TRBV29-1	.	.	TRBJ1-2	CSVQTQFPVNYGNTF	TGCAGCGTTCAAACCCAATTCCCAGTTAACTATGGCAACACCTTC
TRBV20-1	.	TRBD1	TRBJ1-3	CSARDNRQGSGNTIYF	TGCAGTGCTAGAGACAATCGACAGGGGTCTGGAAACACCATATATTTT
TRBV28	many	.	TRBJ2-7	CASSLRFEQYF	TGTGCCAGCAGCCTCAGATTCGAGCAGTACTTC
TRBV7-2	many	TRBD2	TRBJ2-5	CASSPHSGGRETQYF	TGTGCCAGCAGCCCTCATAGCGGGGGTAGGGAGACCCAGTACTTC
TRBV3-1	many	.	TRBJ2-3	CASSQVVGTPTTDTQYF	TGTGCCAGCAGCCAAGTAGTCGGGACACCAACCACAGATACGCAGTATTTT
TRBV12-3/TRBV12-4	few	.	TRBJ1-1	CASSLSYTGNTEAFF	TGTGCCAGCAGTTTAAGTTACACAGGGAACACTGAAGCTTTCTTT
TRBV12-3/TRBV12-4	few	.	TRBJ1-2	CASSLQSHGYTF	TGTGCCAGCAGTCTACAGAGCCATGGCTACACCTTC
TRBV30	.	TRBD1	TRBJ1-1	CAWSRRTGGLRNTEAFF	TGTGCCTGGAGTAGGCGGACAGGGGGCTTGCGGAACACTGAAGCTTTCTTT
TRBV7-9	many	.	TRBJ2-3	CASSVDLGIDTQYF	TGTGCCAGCAGCGTAGATCTAGGGATCGATACGCAGTATTTT
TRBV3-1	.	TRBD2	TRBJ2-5	CASSSTSGVSETQYF	TGTGCCAGCAGTTCTACTAGCGGGGTTTCCGAGACCCAGTACTTC
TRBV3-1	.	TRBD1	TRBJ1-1	CASRLSGQETMNTEAFF	TGTGCCAGCCGATTAAGCGGACAGGAGACAATGAACACTGAAGCTTTCTTT
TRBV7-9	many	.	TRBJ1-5	CASSPDRSNQPQHF	TGTGCCAGCAGCCCCGACAGAAGCAATCAGCCCCAGCATTTT
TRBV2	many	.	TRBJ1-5	CASNLRGYRNQPQHF	TGTGCCAGCAACCTAAGGGGTTACCGCAATCAGCCCCAGCATTTT
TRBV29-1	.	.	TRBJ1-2	CSVLSYGYTF	TGCAGCGTCCTAAGTTATGGCTACACCTTC
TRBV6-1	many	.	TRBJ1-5	CASSERHGFKPQHF	TGTGCCAGCAGTGAACGGCACGGTTTCAAGCCCCAGCATTTT
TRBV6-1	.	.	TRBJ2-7	CASSEWVMGGAGEQYF	TGTGCCAGCAGTGAATGGGTCATGGGGGGGGCCGGCGAGCAGTACTTC
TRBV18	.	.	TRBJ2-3	CASSGLGASADTQYF	TGTGCCAGCTCAGGCTTGGGGGCCTCCGCAGATACGCAGTATTTT
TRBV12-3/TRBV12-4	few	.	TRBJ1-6	CASSWGGEGYSPLHF	TGTGCCAGCAGTTGGGGGGGTGAGGGATATTCACCCCTCCACTTT
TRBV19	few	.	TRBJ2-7	CASTGPDSYEQYF	TGTGCCAGTACCGGACCCGACTCCTACGAGCAGTACTTC
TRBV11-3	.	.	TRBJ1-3	CARRPGSSIRNTIYF	TGTGCCCGACGACCGGGGTCAAGTATCAGGAACACCATATATTTT
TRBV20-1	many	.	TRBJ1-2	CSARGPGHANYGYTF	TGCAGTGCTAGGGGACCGGGACACGCTAACTATGGCTACACCTTC
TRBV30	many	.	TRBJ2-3	CAWSVVPESTDTQYF	TGTGCCTGGAGTGTGGTGCCGGAGAGCACAGATACGCAGTATTTT
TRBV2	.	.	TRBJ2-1	CASSEPETNEQFF	TGTGCCAGCAGTGAACCGGAGACGAATGAGCAGTTCTTC
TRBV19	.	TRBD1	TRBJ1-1	CASSSDRGLLLTEAFF	TGTGCCAGTAGTTCTGACAGGGGCCTCTTGCTCACTGAAGCTTTCTTT
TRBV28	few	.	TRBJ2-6	CASGIPLYSGANVLTF	TGTGCCAGCGGGATACCCCTTTACTCTGGGGCCAACGTCCTGACTTTC
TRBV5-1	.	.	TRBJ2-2	CASSLSPGRTGELFF	TGCGCCAGCAGCTTGTCCCCAGGGCGCACCGGGGAGCTGTTTTTT
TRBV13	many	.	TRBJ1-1	CASSFGGPNTEAFF	TGTGCCAGCAGCTTTGGGGGCCCGAACACTGAAGCTTTCTTT
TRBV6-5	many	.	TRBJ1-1	CASSYAAANTEAFF	TGTGCCAGCAGTTACGCGGCCGCCAACACTGAAGCTTTCTTT
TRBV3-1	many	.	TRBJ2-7	CASSQGAPTPYEQYF	TGTGCCAGCAGCCAGGGAGCGCCAACCCCCTACGAGCAGTACTTC
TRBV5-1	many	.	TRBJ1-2	CASSVRDGQSDGYGYTF	TGCGCCAGCTCGGTCAGGGACGGTCAATCGGATGGGTATGGCTACACCTTC